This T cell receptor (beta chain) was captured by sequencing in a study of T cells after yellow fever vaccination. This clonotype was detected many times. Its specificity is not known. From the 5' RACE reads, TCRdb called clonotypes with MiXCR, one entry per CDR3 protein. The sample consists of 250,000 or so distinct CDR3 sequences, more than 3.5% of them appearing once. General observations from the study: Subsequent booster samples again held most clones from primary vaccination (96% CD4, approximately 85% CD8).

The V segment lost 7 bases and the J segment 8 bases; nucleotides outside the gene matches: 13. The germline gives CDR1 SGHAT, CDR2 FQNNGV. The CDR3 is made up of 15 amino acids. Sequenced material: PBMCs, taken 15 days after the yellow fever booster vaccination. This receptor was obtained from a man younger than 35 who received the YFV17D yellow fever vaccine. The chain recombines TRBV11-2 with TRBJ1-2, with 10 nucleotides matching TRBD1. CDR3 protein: CASTKNPGQGYGYTF. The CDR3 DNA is TGTGCCAGCACCAAAAACCCGGGACAGGGGTACGGCTACACCTTC.